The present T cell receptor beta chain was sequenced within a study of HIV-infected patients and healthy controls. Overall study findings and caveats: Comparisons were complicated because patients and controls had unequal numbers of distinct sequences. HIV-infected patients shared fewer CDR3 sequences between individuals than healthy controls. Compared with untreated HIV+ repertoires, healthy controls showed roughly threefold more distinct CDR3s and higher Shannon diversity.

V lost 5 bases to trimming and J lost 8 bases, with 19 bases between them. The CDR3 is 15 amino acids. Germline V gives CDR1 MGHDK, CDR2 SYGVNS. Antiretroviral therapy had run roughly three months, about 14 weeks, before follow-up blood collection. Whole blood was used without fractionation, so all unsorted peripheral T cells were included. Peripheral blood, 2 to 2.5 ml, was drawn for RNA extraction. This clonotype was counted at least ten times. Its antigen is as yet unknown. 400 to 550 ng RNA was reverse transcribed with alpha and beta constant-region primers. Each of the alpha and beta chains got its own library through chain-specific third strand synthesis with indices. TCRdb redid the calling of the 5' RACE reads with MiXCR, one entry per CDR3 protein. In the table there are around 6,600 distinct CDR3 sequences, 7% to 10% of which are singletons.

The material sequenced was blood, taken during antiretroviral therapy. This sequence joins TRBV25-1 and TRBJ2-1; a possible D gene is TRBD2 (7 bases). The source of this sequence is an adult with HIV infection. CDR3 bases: TGTGCCAGCAGTCACCGGGAGGCCAGGGGCGATGAGCAGTTCTTC. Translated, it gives CASSHREARGDEQFF.